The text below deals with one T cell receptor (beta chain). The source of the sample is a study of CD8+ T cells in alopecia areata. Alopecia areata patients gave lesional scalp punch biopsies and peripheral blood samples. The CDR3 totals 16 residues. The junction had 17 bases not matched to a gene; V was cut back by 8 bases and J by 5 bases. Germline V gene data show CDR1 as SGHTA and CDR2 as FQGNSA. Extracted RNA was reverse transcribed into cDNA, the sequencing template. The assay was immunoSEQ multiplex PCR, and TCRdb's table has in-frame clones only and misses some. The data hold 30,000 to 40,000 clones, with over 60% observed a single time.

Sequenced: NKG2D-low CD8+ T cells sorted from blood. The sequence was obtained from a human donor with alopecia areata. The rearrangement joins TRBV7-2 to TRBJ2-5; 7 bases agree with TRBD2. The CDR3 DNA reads TGTGCCAGCCTGACGGGCCTGGCGGGGGTAGGGGAGACCCAGTACTTC. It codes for CASLTGLAGVGETQYF.